This entry lists 21 T cell receptor beta chains sequenced from one sample in a study of response to subunit inactivated influenza vaccine. A single record per CDR3 protein comes from TCRdb applying MiXCR to the RT-PCR reads. The table lists under 950,000 distinct CDR3 sequences, 20% to 25% of them singletons. The sample here was PBMCs from blood, taken more than 4 days after vaccination. The receptors shown here come from a middle-aged man who received an inactivated influenza vaccine.

This chain connects TRBV6-2 or TRBV6-3 to TRBJ2-5, with D perhaps matching TRBD1 (7 bases). The germline gives CDR1 MNHEY, CDR2 SVGEGT. The CDR3 consists of 15 residues. V shed 6 bases and J shed 4 bases, with 18 bases lying between them. The CDR3 sequence is CASRRNRGGGETQYF. DNA for the CDR3: TGTGCCAGCAGGAGGAACAGGGGAGGTGGAGAGACCCAGTACTTC.

This clonotype has more than one count but fewer than ten. This chain links TRBV27 with TRBJ1-6, with D maybe TRBD1 (6 bases). Germline assignment: CDR1 MNHEY and CDR2 SMNVEV (reference sequence). The V gene lost 6 bases and the J gene lost 8 bases, with 14 bases spanning the gap. CDR3 length: 14 residues. The CDR3 protein is CASREQGLDSPLHF. The CDR3 DNA reads TGTGCCAGCAGGGAACAGGGTCTAGATTCACCCCTCCACTTT.

The rearrangement uses TRBV2 and TRBJ2-5, with D perhaps matching TRBD1 (5 bases). Germline CDR1 and CDR2: SNHLY and FYNNEI. Trimming stripped 7 bases from V and 4 bases from J, with 19 bases between. The CDR3 is 15 amino acids. The DNA of the CDR3 is TGTGCCAGCAAGGCAGGGTATGGGATTTCAGAGACCCAGTACTTC. It codes for CASKAGYGISETQYF.

The chain recombines TRBV20-1 with TRBJ2-1; 10 nucleotides align to TRBD2. The CDR3 contains 16 residues. Germline V CDR1 and CDR2: DFQATT, SNEGSKA (reference sequence). V trimming: 6 bases; J trimming: 6 bases; junction bases outside the gene matches: 14. Here the CDR3 reads CSAMQRTSGRPNEQFF. The DNA of the CDR3 is TGCAGTGCCATGCAACGGACTAGCGGACGCCCCAATGAGCAGTTCTTC.

This clonotype was found a few times. This chain uses TRBV29-1 with TRBJ2-5; a possible D gene is TRBD2 (6 bases). The CDR3 has 12 residues. From germline, CDR1 is SQVTM and CDR2 ANQGSEA. V was pared by 1 base and J by 4 bases, with 7 bases between. The CDR3 here is CSVEAGVETQYF. Written as DNA, the CDR3 is TGCAGCGTTGAAGCGGGAGTAGAGACCCAGTACTTC.

This clonotype appeared many times. The chain combines TRBV6-5 with TRBJ1-2, with D maybe TRBD1 (5 bases). V lost 2 bases, J lost 4 bases, and 8 bases lay in between. The CDR3 extends over 13 amino acids. Per germline, CDR1 MNHEY and CDR2 SVGAGI. The CDR3 DNA reads TGTGCCAGCAGTTACGAGGGGTTCTATGGCTACACCTTC. It is translated as CASSYEGFYGYTF.

This clonotype was counted ten times or more. V usage is TRBV5-1 and J usage is TRBJ1-1, with D possibly matching TRBD1 (6 bases). V dropped 4 bases and J dropped 4 bases, with 14 bases sitting between them. Germline CDR1 reads SGHRS; CDR2 reads YFSETQ. The length of the CDR3 is 14 residues. CDR3 bases: TGCGCCAGCAGCACCACAGGGCTCGGCACTGAAGCTTTCTTT. Translated, it gives CASSTTGLGTEAFF. The full variable domain, rest sourced from reference TRBV5-1 and TRBJ1-1, is KAGVTQTPRYLIKTRGQQVTLSCSPISGHRSVSWYQQTPGQGLQFLFEYFSETQRNKGNFPGRFSGRQFSNSRSEMNVSTLELGDSALYLCASSTTGLGTEAFFGQGTRLTVV.

This chain joins TRBV7-2 and TRBJ2-7; D not resolved. CDR1 is SGHTA and CDR2 is FQGNSA in the germline V gene. This CDR3 region has 10 residues. The V end lost 8 bases, the J end lost 3 bases, and 5 bases lay between the germline ends. The CDR3: CASGHYEQYF. In nucleotides, the CDR3 is TGTGCCAGCGGGCACTACGAGCAGTACTTC. Filled out from reference TRBV7-2 and TRBJ2-7, the complete variable domain reads GAGVSQSPSNKVTEKGKDVELRCDPISGHTALYWYRQSLGQGLEFLIYFQGNSAPDKSGLPSDRFSAERTGGSVSTLTIQRTQQEDSAVYLCASGHYEQYFGPGTRLTVT.

The V call is TRBV5-6, the J call TRBJ2-5; possibly TRBD2 for D (5 bases). Germline V gene lookup returns CDR1 SGHDT and CDR2 YYEEEE. V lost 2 bases to trimming and J lost 0 bases, with 14 bases between them. This CDR3 region has 16 residues. As DNA, the CDR3 is TGTGCCAGCAGCTTTTATCGGGGTTCGGACCAAGAGACCCAGTACTTC. Translating it yields CASSFYRGSDQETQYF.

CDR3 in DNA: TGTGCCAGCAGCCTGGCGGGGATCGAGCAGTACTTC. Its protein product is CASSLAGIEQYF. The gene calls are TRBV5-5 and TRBJ2-7; tentatively, D is TRBD2 (6 bases). The length of the CDR3 is 12 residues. The germline V gene has CDR1 SGHKS and CDR2 YYEKEE (reference sequence). Trimming cost V 4 bases and J 6 bases, with 11 bases left between them.

This clonotype was picked up a small number of times. The V and J genes are TRBV5-6 and TRBJ2-5; the D gene is possibly TRBD2 (6 bases). The germline V gene encodes CDR1 SGHDT and CDR2 YYEEEE. V shed 1 base and J shed 5 bases, with 15 bases lying between them. This CDR3 comprises 15 residues. DNA of the CDR3: TGTGCCAGCAGCTTGTACGGACTCGGAGGGGAGACCCAGTACTTC. Translating gives CASSLYGLGGETQYF.

This clonotype was picked up a small number of times. The DNA of the CDR3 is TGTGCCTGCCTTCCGGGACAGATCAAGCGGTGGTCCTACGAGCAGTACTTC. Translation gives CACLPGQIKRWSYEQYF. The rearrangement uses TRBV28 and TRBJ2-7; 7 nucleotides align to TRBD1. This CDR3 is built from 17 residues. Germline loops: CDR1 MDHEN, CDR2 SYDVKM. Unmatched junction bases numbered 20, after V lost 11 bases and J lost 1 base.

The V and J genes are TRBV5-1 and TRBJ2-1; TRBD1 aligns across 9 bases. The CDR3 spans 19 residues. Unmatched junction bases numbered 18, after V lost 4 bases and J lost 4 bases. The germline CDR1 and CDR2 sequences are SGHRS and YFSETQ. The chain's CDR3 is CASSPGPGTGPGGYNEQFF. In DNA, the CDR3 is TGCGCCAGCAGCCCCGGTCCCGGGACAGGGCCCGGGGGGTACAATGAGCAGTTCTTC.

This clonotype was seen just once. The chain recombines TRBV18 with TRBJ2-5; 9 bases line up with TRBD1. This CDR3 spans 16 amino acids. CDR1 and CDR2 (germline): KGHSH, LQKENI. V lost 2 bases to trimming and J lost 2 bases; unmatched junction nucleotides: 6. The CDR3 bases are TGTGCCAGCTCACCAGCCCGGGACAGGGTTCAAGAGACCCAGTACTTC. Protein: CASSPARDRVQETQYF.

This clonotype showed up many times. This chain uses TRBV7-2 with TRBJ2-7; weak D call: TRBD1 (5 bases). Germline CDR1 and CDR2: SGHTA and FQGNSA. CDR3 length: 15 amino acids. V gave up 5 bases and J gave up 0 bases, with 14 bases separating them. The CDR3 DNA sequence: TGTGCCAGCAGCAACCTAGACAGAATCTCCTACGAGCAGTACTTC. This codes for CASSNLDRISYEQYF. Full variable domain (outside the CDR3, taken from reference TRBV7-2 and TRBJ2-7): GAGVSQSPSNKVTEKGKDVELRCDPISGHTALYWYRQSLGQGLEFLIYFQGNSAPDKSGLPSDRFSAERTGGSVSTLTIQRTQQEDSAVYLCASSNLDRISYEQYFGPGTRLTVT.

V usage is TRBV10-2 and J usage is TRBJ2-2; the match to TRBD2 covers 11 bases. V trimming: 4 bases; J trimming: 1 base; junction bases outside the gene matches: 14. There are 20 residues in the CDR3. CDR1 and CDR2 from the germline V gene are WSHSY and SAAADI. The CDR3 here is CASSVGLAGDRIQNTGELFF. CDR3 DNA: TGCGCCAGCAGTGTTGGACTAGCGGGCGATCGTATACAGAACACCGGGGAGCTGTTTTTT.

The genes are TRBV29-1 and TRBJ2-2; D tentatively reads TRBD1 or TRBD2 (6 bases each). This CDR3 spans 14 amino acids. Germline CDR1 and CDR2: SQVTM and ANQGSEA. V was trimmed by 7 bases and J by 4 bases, leaving 16 bases between them. The CDR3 bases are TGCAGCGGCACAGGGATCGGGGGCACCGGGGAGCTGTTTTTT. Translation: CSGTGIGGTGELFF.

The sample holds many counts of this clonotype. This chain links TRBV12-3 or TRBV12-4 with TRBJ1-5; perhaps TRBD1 as D (5 bases). Trimming cost V 8 bases and J 5 bases, with 19 bases left between them. This CDR3 is built from 15 residues. Here the CDR3 DNA reads TGTGCCAGCCAACGGGGCCCGGATTATTATCAGCCCCAGCATTTT. Amino acids: CASQRGPDYYQPQHF.

The V call is TRBV5-6, the J call TRBJ2-3; 7 bases line up with TRBD1. Trimming removed 0 bases from V and 3 bases from J; junction bases left unmatched: 4. Germline CDR1 and CDR2: SGHDT and YYEEEE. The CDR3 is 15 residues long. The CDR3 sequence is CASSLVKDRTDTQYF. CDR3 bases: TGTGCCAGCAGCTTGGTCAAGGACAGGACAGATACGCAGTATTTT.

The chain carries TRBV4-2 and TRBJ2-1, with 10 bases matching TRBD2. The ends lost 5 bases at V and 7 bases at J; junction bases unmatched: 5. The V gene's germline CDR1 is LGHNA and CDR2 YNFKEQ. CDR3 size: 14 residues. CDR3 residues: CASSKTGLANEQFF. The CDR3 DNA sequence: TGTGCCAGCAGCAAAACGGGACTAGCGAATGAGCAGTTCTTC.

V and J are TRBV9 and TRBJ2-7, with D perhaps TRBD2 (6 bases). The germline V gene has CDR1 SGDLS and CDR2 YYNGEE. The CDR3 loop spans 15 amino acids. Trimming removed 4 bases from V and 2 bases from J, with 16 bases in between. The CDR3 spells CASSLNPEGPYEQYF. The CDR3 nucleotides are TGTGCCAGCAGCCTCAACCCGGAGGGCCCCTACGAGCAGTACTTC.